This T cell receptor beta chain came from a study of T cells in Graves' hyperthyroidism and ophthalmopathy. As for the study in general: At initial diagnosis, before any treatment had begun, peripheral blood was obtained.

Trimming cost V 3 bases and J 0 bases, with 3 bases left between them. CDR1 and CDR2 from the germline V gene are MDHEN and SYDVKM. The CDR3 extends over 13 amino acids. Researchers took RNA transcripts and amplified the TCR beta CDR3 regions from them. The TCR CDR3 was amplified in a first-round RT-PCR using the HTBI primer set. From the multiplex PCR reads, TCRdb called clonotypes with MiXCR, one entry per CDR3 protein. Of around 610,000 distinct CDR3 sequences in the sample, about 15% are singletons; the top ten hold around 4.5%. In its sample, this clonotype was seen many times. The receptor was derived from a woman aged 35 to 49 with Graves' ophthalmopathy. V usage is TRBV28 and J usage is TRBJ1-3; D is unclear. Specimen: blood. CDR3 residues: CASSFDSGNTIYF. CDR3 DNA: TGTGCCAGCAGTTTTGACTCTGGAAACACCATATATTTT.